Following are 10 T cell receptor beta chains from one sample sequenced in a study of T-cell memory formation after mild COVID-19 (dated by TCRdb to the early 2020s). The receptor library was made with 5' RACE. The run used an Illumina NovaSeq 6000. TCRdb itself trimmed the public reads at Q25 with fastp, ran MiXCR and retained productive beta chains. Here each entry gathers all rows of one CDR3 protein and keeps the most common genes and DNA. The sample records 140,000 to 150,000 distinct CDR3 sequences, about 6% of which are singletons. Just over 2% of the sample is taken by the ten largest. The sample consisted of PBMCs or a T cell subset sorted from them (not recorded which). These receptors were collected from an adult woman who had mild COVID-19 (a few samples of this study predate the infection). The sample titles of this study are shuffled in the database, so cell type and time point are left out; the donor was told from shared clones.

The chain has TRBV5-1 and TRBJ1-1; D is perhaps TRBD1 (5 bases). CDR1 and CDR2 from the germline V gene are SGHRS and YFSETQ. V gave up 0 bases and J gave up 1 base, with 16 bases separating them. The CDR3 has 17 residues. The CDR3 DNA reads as TGCGCCAGCAGCTTGGCTGCGGGGGGACGCTGGAACACTGAAGCTTTCTTT. Translating it yields CASSLAAGGRWNTEAFF.

This clonotype occurred many times. This chain links TRBV20-1 with TRBJ2-7, with TRBD2 matching over 10 bases. Germline CDR1 reads DFQATT; CDR2 reads SNEGSKA (reference sequence). The CDR3 consists of 15 residues. V dropped 2 bases and J dropped 6; count of bases not matched to a gene: 10. Here the CDR3 DNA reads TGCAGTGCTAGAAAAACAGCTAGCGGGAGACCCGAGCAGTACTTC. This sequence encodes CSARKTASGRPEQYF.

This clonotype was seen at least ten times. This chain connects TRBV4-3 to TRBJ1-3; D perhaps matches TRBD1 (5 bases). The CDR3 is made up of 16 amino acids. Germline V gene data show CDR1 as LGHNA and CDR2 as YSLEER. Trimming pared 0 bases from V and 0 bases from J, leaving 9 bases between. The CDR3 DNA reads as TGCGCCAGCAGCCAAGATGGGGGTTTCTCTGGAAACACCATATATTTT. Its protein is CASSQDGGFSGNTIYF.

There are many counts of this clonotype. The chain has TRBV5-1 and TRBJ2-1; D not certain. This CDR3 is 14 amino acids long. The germline V and J ends were trimmed by 2 bases and 3 bases, with 9 bases remaining between them. In germline, CDR1 is SGHRS, CDR2 YFSETQ. The CDR3 loop is CASSLAEVYNEQFF. The CDR3 DNA reads as TGCGCCAGCAGCTTAGCCGAGGTCTACAATGAGCAGTTCTTC.

There are a few counts of this clonotype. The chain is built from TRBV29-1 and TRBJ1-1; 8 bases are a match to TRBD1. The CDR3 has 14 residues. Trimming cost V 0 bases and J 7 bases; bases outside gene matches: 7. CDR1 and CDR2 (germline): SQVTM, ANQGSEA. DNA for the CDR3: TGCAGCGTTGAAGACCTTTATGGGACAGGTGAAGCTTTCTTT. It translates to CSVEDLYGTGEAFF. The full variable domain, rest sourced from reference TRBV29-1 and TRBJ1-1, is SAVISQKPSRDICQRGTSLTIQCQVDSQVTMMFWYRQQPGQSLTLIATANQGSEATYESGFVIDKFPISRPNLTFSTLTVSNMSPEDSSIYLCSVEDLYGTGEAFFGQGTRLTVV.

This clonotype occurred a few times. The chain recombines TRBV5-1 with TRBJ1-2, with TRBD1 identical over 8 bases. The length of the CDR3 is 13 residues. J lost 6 bases, V lost 0 bases, and 1 base had no gene match. Germline-derived CDR1 and CDR2 are SGHRS and YFSETQ. The CDR3 DNA reads TGCGCCAGCAGCTTGGCGACAGGGGATGGCTACACCTTC. This encodes CASSLATGDGYTF.

This clonotype showed up many times. The chain has TRBV6-5 and TRBJ1-6; D possibly corresponds to TRBD1 (6 bases). The CDR3 runs to 14 residues. In germline, CDR1 is MNHEY, CDR2 SVGAGI. Trimming pared 6 bases from V and 7 bases from J, leaving 13 bases between. DNA of the CDR3: TGTGCCAGCAGACCCCAGGGGTACAATTCACCCCTCCACTTT. Translating it yields CASRPQGYNSPLHF.

The genes are TRBV29-1 and TRBJ2-2; unclear D gene. Trimming pared 4 bases from V and 4 bases from J, leaving 10 bases between. Germline V gene data show CDR1 as SQVTM and CDR2 as ANQGSEA. This CDR3 comprises 13 residues. The CDR3 is CSVAVRITGELFF. CDR3 nucleotide sequence: TGCAGCGTTGCTGTTAGAATCACCGGGGAGCTGTTTTTT.

This clonotype came up a few times. V and J are TRBV5-1 and TRBJ1-1; no firm D call. Between the trimmed V and J ends, which lost 4 bases and 0 bases, there was a span of 10 bases. The germline V gene has CDR1 SGHRS and CDR2 YFSETQ. The CDR3 spans 14 residues. CDR3 DNA: TGCGCCAGCAGCGCCACAGAGTTGAACACTGAAGCTTTCTTT. It specifies CASSATELNTEAFF.

The chain joins TRBV30 to TRBJ2-2; D possibly matches TRBD1 or TRBD2 (5 bases each). Germline values: CDR1 GTSNPN, CDR2 SVGIG (reference sequence). The CDR3 contains 17 residues. V was pared by 0 bases and J by 5 bases, with 19 bases between. CDR3 coding DNA: TGTGCCTGGAGTGTACTCGGCGCAGGGAGCTGGACCGGGGAGCTGTTTTTT. Encoded protein: CAWSVLGAGSWTGELFF.